A selection of T cell receptor beta chains follows, all from one sample in a study of Graves' ophthalmopathy and Graves' hyperthyroidism. TCRdb recomputed calls from the multiplex PCR reads with MiXCR, one row per CDR3 protein. The sample yields over 500,000 distinct CDR3 sequences, 22% seen once. The sample comprised peripheral blood. The receptors originated from a woman between 18 and 29 years old with stable Graves' hyperthyroidism. Some clones in this sample may be carry-over from other donors' samples. Each CDR3 is given with its conserved first and last residue. Some rows have no size entry. The others give once, few or many, or a class for an expanded clone.

clone_size v_call cdr3_aa
. TRBV6-1 CASSRDISHTEAFF
many TRBV5-1 CASSSGQVTDTQYF
once TRBV6-1 CASSNTGMNTGELFF
. TRBV11-2 CASSLEGERGGYTF
few TRBV6-1 CASRGGGGLVKGYTF
few TRBV20-1 CSANSGTANTEAFF
. TRBV12-3/TRBV12-4 CASSFQTITGELFF
many TRBV20-1 CSGFEAGESQETQYF
. TRBV20-1 CSARDGALLYEQYF
few TRBV6-1 CASTRIGRTTQETQYF
. TRBV30 CAWHTTAKNIQYF
. TRBV13 CASSPSPLAGVYEQYF
many TRBV5-6 CASSYIGAGVNTEAFF
many TRBV11-1 CASSLRQSWDGNTIYF
. TRBV12-3/TRBV12-4 CANSLVGQFNSGNTIYF
many TRBV7-9 CASSVIQGAQGEQYF
many TRBV6-1 CASRNTGTDQPQHF
many TRBV6-5 CASSYSSRAGNTIYF
many TRBV7-2 CASSLAPQNSPLHF
many TRBV11-1 CASSLGSSGGSQPQHF
few TRBV19 CASSTGVGTYEQYF
. TRBV20-1 CSARMAGAGLTEQYF
. TRBV12-3/TRBV12-4 CASSLAGGADPAFF
many TRBV20-1 CSARDSRGITEAFF
few TRBV6-2/TRBV6-3 CASIGLLPGANVLTF
many TRBV12-3/TRBV12-4 CASSPGQARYEQYF
. TRBV6-5 CASSYSGTGQVLYGYTF